This T cell receptor beta chain was sequenced in a study of T cell responses to AZD1222 COVID-19 vaccine. Study-wide findings and caveats: Among the donors, most were white British and more were female, and clonal diversity was possibly underestimated.

TCRdb's copy holds only in-frame clones and misses some; the assay was immunoSEQ multiplex PCR. Among around 140,000 clones listed, approximately 93% were seen once. Concerning this clone itself: What it binds is unknown.

Germline-derived CDR1 and CDR2 are LGHNA and YNFKEQ. V was pared by 2 bases and J by 6 bases, with 13 bases between. The CDR3 loop spans 14 amino acids. This rearrangement joins TRBV4-2 to TRBJ1-2; D remains ambiguous. Material: peripheral blood, obtained on day 0 of MenACWY control vaccination. This receptor was taken from an adult in good health. The CDR3 protein is CASSQRVTEDGYTF. CDR3 sequence (DNA): TGTGCCAGCAGCCAAAGGGTCACAGAAGATGGCTACACCTTC.